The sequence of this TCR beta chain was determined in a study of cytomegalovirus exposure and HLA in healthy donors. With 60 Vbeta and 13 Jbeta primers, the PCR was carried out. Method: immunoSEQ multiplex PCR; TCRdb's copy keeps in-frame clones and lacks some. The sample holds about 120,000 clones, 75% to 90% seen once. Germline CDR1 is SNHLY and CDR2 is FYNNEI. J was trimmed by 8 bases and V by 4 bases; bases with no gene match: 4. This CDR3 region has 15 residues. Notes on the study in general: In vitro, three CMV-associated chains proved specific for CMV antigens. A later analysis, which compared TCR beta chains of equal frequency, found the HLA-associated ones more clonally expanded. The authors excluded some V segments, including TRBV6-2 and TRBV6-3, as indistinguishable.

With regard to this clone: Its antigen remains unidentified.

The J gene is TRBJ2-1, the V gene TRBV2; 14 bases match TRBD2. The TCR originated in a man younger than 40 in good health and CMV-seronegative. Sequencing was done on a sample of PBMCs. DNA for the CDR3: TGTGCCAGCAGTGGACTAGCGGGAGGGGGCGATGAGCAGTTCTTC. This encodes CASSGLAGGGDEQFF.